Listed below are T cell receptor beta chains from one sample, sequenced in a study of CD8 T cells in ankylosing spondylitis. MiXCR, run by TCRdb on the 5' RACE reads, gives a single entry per CDR3 protein. The data show around 890,000 distinct CDR3 sequences, approximately 12% seen once. The sample was blood, either unsorted or a sorted T cell fraction (not recorded which). All receptors come from a male donor with ankylosing spondylitis. CDR3s include the opening cysteine and the closing phenylalanine or tryptophan. The order of the fields is CDR3 length, V gene, clone size, CDR3 protein. Only part of the rows carry a size: once, few, many, or a class if the clone is expanded.

>14|TRBV28|many
CASSSSGSSETQYF
>13|TRBV5-1|NA
CASSLRWDTEAFF
>15|TRBV5-1|few
CASRSSPLDTGELFF
>16|TRBV10-3|NA
CAISEAVGTGGNEQYF
>16|TRBV18|few
CASSLSTGTDNSPLHF
>15|TRBV4-3|NA
CASSQGAAGADTQYF
>14|TRBV18|NA
CASSPDRASSEQYF
>16|TRBV4-3|NA
CASSQAATANTGELFF
>16|TRBV2|many
CASRRRDIRRDTEAFF
>14|TRBV4-2|once
CASSRQGPVETQYF
>15|TRBV6-5|NA
CASSYLDYSGNTIYF
>13|TRBV10-3|many
CAISSLSYDTQYF
>17|TRBV5-6|NA
CASSSIGTVLAKNIQYF
>15|TRBV11-2|NA
CASSLRTGTIYGYTF
>14|TRBV20-1|NA
CSASPPTVNTEAFF
>13|TRBV6-1|NA
CASSPYRGREAFF
>13|TRBV5-1|NA
CASSFQGVETQYF
>15|TRBV20-1|NA
CSADLAGGRIGEQYF
>15|TRBV4-1|few
CASSHHRGRISEAFF
>12|TRBV20-1|NA
CSAVDRAWPLHF
>16|TRBV7-2|NA
CASSRRTSGAYNEQFF
>15|TRBV6-2/TRBV6-3|many
CASSRGTGGNLEAFF
>13|TRBV28|NA
CASSFSPLYEQYF
>13|TRBV7-9|few
CASNGQGPDTQYF
>17|TRBV7-8|few
CASSLVYQREGYNEQFF
>15|TRBV20-1|NA
CSARIAETVNYEQYF
>14|TRBV12-3/TRBV12-4|few
CASTHRQVYNEQFF
>14|TRBV7-6|NA
CASRETYRGDTQYF
>14|TRBV7-6|NA
CASSLYSSGYTQYF